This TCR beta chain came from a study of cytomegalovirus exposure and HLA in healthy donors. Study-wide points: Within the data, a cluster of highly shared sequence variants was likely a sequencing artifact. Over 150 TCR beta chains were listed as cytomegalovirus-associated.

The germline V gene has CDR1 SGHAT and CDR2 FQNNGV. CDR3 length: 16 residues. 13 Jbeta primers and 60 Vbeta primers were used for the PCR. Repertoires were generated with immunoSEQ multiplex PCR, while TCRdb's copy carries only in-frame clones and drops some. The profile shows some 120,000 clones, 80% to 85% of them singletons. Concerning this clone: Its antigen remains unidentified.

The V call is TRBV11-2, the J call TRBJ2-5, with D perhaps matching TRBD1 (6 bases). The J call may not be correct, given that the DNA end is closer to TRBJ2-7. Sequencing used PBMCs. The origin of this receptor is a human donor in good health. CDR3 sequence (DNA): TGTGCCAGCAGCGAGCCGCCGACAGGCCCCACCTACGAGCAGTACTTC. Its protein product is CASSEPPTGPTYEQYF.